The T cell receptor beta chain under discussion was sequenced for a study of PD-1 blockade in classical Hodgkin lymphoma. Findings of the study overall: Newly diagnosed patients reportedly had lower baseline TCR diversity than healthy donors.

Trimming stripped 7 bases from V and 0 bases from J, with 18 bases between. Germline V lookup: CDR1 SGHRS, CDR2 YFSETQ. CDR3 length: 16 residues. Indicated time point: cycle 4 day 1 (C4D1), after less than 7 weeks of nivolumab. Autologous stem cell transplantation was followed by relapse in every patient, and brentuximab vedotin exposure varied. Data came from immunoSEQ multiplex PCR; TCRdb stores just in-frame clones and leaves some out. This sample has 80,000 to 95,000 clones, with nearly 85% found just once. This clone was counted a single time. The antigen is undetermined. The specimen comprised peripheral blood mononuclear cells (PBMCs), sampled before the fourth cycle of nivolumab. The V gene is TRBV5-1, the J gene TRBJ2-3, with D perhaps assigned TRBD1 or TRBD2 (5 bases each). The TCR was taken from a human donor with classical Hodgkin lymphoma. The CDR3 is CASGAGGGVSTDTQYF. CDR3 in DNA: TGCGCCAGCGGGGCTGGAGGCGGAGTTAGCACAGATACGCAGTATTTT.